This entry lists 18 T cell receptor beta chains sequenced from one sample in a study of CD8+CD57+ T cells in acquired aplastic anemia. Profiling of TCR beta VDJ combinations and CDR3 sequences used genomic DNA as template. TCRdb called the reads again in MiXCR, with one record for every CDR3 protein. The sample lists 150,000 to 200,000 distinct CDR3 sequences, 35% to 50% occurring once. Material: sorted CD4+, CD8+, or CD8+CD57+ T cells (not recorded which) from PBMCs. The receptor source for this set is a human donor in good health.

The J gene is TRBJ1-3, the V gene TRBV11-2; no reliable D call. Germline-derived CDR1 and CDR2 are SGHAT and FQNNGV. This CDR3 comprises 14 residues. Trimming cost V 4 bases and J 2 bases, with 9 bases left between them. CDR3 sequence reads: CASSSRLAGNTIYF. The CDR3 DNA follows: TGTGCCAGCAGCTCCAGACTTGCTGGAAACACCATATATTTT.

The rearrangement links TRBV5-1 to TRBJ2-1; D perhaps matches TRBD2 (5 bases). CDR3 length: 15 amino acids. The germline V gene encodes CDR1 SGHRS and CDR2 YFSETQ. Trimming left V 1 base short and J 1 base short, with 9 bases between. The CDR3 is CASSLPSSSYNEQFF. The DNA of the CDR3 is TGCGCCAGCAGCTTGCCTAGCTCTTCCTACAATGAGCAGTTCTTC.

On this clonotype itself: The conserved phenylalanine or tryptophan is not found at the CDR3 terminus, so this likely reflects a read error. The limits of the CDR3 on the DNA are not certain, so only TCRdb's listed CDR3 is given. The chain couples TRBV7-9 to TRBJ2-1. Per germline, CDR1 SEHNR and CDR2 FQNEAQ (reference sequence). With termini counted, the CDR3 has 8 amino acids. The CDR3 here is CASSLAPN.

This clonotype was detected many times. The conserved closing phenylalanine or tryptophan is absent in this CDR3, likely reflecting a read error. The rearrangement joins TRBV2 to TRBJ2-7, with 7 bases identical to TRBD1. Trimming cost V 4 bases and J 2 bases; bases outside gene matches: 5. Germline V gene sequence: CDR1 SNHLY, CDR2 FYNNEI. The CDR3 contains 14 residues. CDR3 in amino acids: CASSGQGGPYEQYC. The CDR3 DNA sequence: TGTGCCAGCAGTGGACAGGGCGGCCCCTACGAGCAGTACTGC.

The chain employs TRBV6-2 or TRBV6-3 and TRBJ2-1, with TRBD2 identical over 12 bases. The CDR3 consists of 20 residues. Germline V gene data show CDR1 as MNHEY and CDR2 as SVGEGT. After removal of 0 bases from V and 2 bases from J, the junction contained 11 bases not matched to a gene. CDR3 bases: TGTGCCAGCAGTTACTCTAGCTTAGGTGGACTAGCGGGACCCTACAATGAGCAGTTCTTC. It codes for CASSYSSLGGLAGPYNEQFF.

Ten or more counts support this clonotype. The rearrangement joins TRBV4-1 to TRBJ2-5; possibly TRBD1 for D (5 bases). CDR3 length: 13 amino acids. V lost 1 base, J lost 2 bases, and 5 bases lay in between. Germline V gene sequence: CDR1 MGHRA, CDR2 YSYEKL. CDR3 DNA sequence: TGCGCCAGCAGCCAAGGGACACAAGAGACCCAGTACTTC. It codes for CASSQGTQETQYF.

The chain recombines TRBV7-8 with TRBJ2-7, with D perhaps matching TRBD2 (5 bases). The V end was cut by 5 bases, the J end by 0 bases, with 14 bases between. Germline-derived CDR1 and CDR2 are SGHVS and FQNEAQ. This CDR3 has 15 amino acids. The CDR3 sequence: CASSSGPPVSYEQYF. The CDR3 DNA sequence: TGTGCCAGCAGCAGCGGACCCCCCGTCTCCTACGAGCAGTACTTC.

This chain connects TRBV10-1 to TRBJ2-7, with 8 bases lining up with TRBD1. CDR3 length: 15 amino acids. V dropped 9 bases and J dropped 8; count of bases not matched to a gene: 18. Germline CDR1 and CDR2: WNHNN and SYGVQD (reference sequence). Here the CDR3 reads CASSEAGTGVFKQYF. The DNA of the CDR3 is TGCGCCAGTAGCGAGGCCGGGACAGGTGTTTTCAAGCAGTACTTC.

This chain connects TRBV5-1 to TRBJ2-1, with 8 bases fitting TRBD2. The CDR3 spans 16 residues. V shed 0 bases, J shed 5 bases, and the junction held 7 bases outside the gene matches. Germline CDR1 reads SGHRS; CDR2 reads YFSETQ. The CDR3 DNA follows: TGCGCCAGCAGCTTGGTTGGCGGGGGGAGAAACAATGAGCAGTTCTTC. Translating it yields CASSLVGGGRNNEQFF.

CDR3 residues: CASSQDVRGAYGYTF. CDR3 DNA: TGTGCCAGCAGCCAAGATGTAAGGGGGGCTTATGGCTACACCTTC. This chain links TRBV3-1 with TRBJ1-2; a possible D gene is TRBD1 (6 bases). Germline V lookup: CDR1 LGHDT, CDR2 YNNKEL (reference sequence). V shed 0 bases and J shed 5 bases, with 13 bases lying between them. The CDR3 covers 15 residues.

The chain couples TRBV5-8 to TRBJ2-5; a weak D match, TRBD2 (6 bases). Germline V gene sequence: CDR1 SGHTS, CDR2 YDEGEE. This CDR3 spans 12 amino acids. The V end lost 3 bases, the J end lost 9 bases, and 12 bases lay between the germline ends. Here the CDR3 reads CASSSDWEAQYF. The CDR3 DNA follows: TGTGCCAGCAGCTCCGACTGGGAGGCCCAGTACTTC.

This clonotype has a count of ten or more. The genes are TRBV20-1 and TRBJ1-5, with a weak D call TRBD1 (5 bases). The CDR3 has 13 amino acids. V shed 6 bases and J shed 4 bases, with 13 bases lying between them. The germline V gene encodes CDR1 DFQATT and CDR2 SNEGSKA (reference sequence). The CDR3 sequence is CSAGAAGNQPQHF. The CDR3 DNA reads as TGCAGTGCGGGAGCGGCAGGGAATCAGCCCCAGCATTTT.

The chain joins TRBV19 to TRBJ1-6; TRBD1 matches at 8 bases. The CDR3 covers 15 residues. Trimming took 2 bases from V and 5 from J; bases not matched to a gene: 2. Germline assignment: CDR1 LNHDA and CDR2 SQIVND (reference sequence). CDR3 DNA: TGTGCCAGTAGTATACCGGGACAGGATAATTCACCCCTCCACTTT. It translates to CASSIPGQDNSPLHF.

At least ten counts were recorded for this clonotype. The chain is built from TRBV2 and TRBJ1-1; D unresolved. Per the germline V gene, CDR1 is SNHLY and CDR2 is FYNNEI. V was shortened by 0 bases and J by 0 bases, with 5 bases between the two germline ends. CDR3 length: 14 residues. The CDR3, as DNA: TGTGCCAGCAGTGAAGCGCAGATGAACACTGAAGCTTTCTTT. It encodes CASSEAQMNTEAFF.

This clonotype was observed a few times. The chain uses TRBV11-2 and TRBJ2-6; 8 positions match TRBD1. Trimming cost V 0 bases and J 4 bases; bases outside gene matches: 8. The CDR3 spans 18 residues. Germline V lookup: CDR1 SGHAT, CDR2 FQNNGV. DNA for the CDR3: TGTGCCAGCAGCTTAGATTTCCAGGGGGCGACCGGGGCCAACGTCCTGACTTTC. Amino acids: CASSLDFQGATGANVLTF. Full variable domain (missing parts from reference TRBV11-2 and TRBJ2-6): EAGVAQSPRYKIIEKRQSVAFWCNPISGHATLYWYQQILGQGPKLLIQFQNNGVVDDSQLPKDRFSAERLKGVDSTLKIQPAKLEDSAVYLCASSLDFQGATGANVLTFGAGSRLTVL.

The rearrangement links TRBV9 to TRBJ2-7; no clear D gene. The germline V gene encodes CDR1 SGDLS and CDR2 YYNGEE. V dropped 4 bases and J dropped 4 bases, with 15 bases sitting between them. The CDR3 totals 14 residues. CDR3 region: CASSPGLSGYEQYF. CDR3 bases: TGTGCCAGCAGCCCTGGGTTGAGTGGATACGAGCAGTACTTC.

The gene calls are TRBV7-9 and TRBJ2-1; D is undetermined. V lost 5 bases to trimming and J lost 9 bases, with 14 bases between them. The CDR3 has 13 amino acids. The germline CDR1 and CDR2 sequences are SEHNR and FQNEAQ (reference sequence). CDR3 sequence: CASSTQDLGEQFF. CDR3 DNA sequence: TGTGCCAGCAGCACACAAGATTTGGGTGAGCAGTTCTTC.

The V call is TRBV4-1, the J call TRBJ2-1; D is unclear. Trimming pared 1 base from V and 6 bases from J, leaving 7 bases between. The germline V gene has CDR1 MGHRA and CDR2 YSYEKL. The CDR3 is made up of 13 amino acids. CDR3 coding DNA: TGCGCCAGCAGCCAAGGTGACGTCAATGAGCAGTTCTTC. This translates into CASSQGDVNEQFF.